The 3 T cell receptor beta chains listed next were all sequenced from one sample in a study of T cells after yellow fever vaccination. MiXCR was run by TCRdb on the 5' RACE reads, yielding one entry per CDR3 protein. This repertoire shows hundreds of thousands of distinct CDR3 sequences, more than 9% found once; its top ten account for about 16%. The specimen was PBMCs, collected on the day of the yellow fever booster vaccination. The receptors here all came from a man aged 25-45 years who received the YFV17D yellow fever vaccine.

The J gene is TRBJ2-4, the V gene TRBV12-3 or TRBV12-4; 10 bases align to TRBD1. Unmatched junction bases numbered 13, after V lost 11 bases and J lost 0 bases. This CDR3 has 17 residues. The CDR3: CASRPGTGDRAKNIQYF. As DNA, the CDR3 is TGTGCCTCACGTCCCGGGACAGGGGATCGAGCCAAAAACATTCAGTACTTC.

The sample holds a few counts of this clonotype. The gene calls are TRBV28 and TRBJ2-5, with 11 nucleotides matching TRBD2. The trim removed 5 bases at V and 0 bases at J, leaving 5 bases unmatched. Per germline, CDR1 MDHEN and CDR2 SYDVKM. The CDR3 spans 16 residues. The CDR3 bases are TGTGCCAGCAGTCTACGGACTAGCGGGTACCAAGAGACCCAGTACTTC. Its protein product is CASSLRTSGYQETQYF.

This rearrangement joins TRBV3-1 to TRBJ2-7, with D tentatively TRBD1 (5 bases). CDR1 is LGHDT and CDR2 is YNNKEL in the germline V gene (reference sequence). The CDR3 runs to 11 residues. The ends were cut back, 2 bases at V and 8 bases at J, with 7 bases in the middle. CDR3 in amino acids: CASSQRGQQYF. In DNA form, the CDR3 reads TGTGCCAGCAGCCAAAGGGGCCAGCAGTACTTC.